Listed here is a single T cell receptor beta chain. The antigen is unknown. Germline V lookup: CDR1 SGHTA, CDR2 FQGNSA. This CDR3 is built from 14 residues. Trimming left V 4 bases short and J 12 bases short, with 19 bases between. The study made its TCR cDNA through 5'RACE template switching. That step introduced a universal primer site along with UMIs. In TCRdb, the 5' RACE reads were re-called with MiXCR into one record per CDR3 protein. The data show fewer than 450,000 distinct CDR3 sequences, less than 9.5% seen once. The data originate from a study of T cells after yellow fever vaccination. Whole-study results and caveats: The bulk population could contribute abundant contaminating clonotypes to FACS-sorted repertoires. Once the booster was given, most primary-vaccination clones reappeared, at about 95% for CD4 and around 90% for CD8. Few clonotypes appeared in both CD4 and CD8 compartments.

Sequenced material: PBMCs, taken roughly 46 days after the first yellow fever vaccination. The origin of this receptor is a man aged 18 to 30 who received the YFV17D yellow fever vaccine. V and J are TRBV7-2 and TRBJ2-1, with D possibly matching TRBD2 (6 bases). The CDR3 sequence is CASSSQEGRSAQFF. Here the CDR3 DNA reads TGTGCCAGCAGCTCTCAGGAGGGGAGGTCGGCGCAGTTCTTC.